This T cell receptor (beta chain) comes out of a study of blood T cells in healthy people across ages. V was cut by 2 bases and J by 13 bases, with 21 bases left in between. Per germline, CDR1 MDHEN and CDR2 SYDVKM. The CDR3 contains 15 residues. A second PCR, run for about 7 to 12 cycles, used a sample-barcoded 5' primer plus a J-beta primer mix. A single record per CDR3 protein comes from TCRdb applying MiXCR to the 5' RACE reads. Of some 920,000 distinct CDR3 sequences listed, roughly 51% are singletons. Sequencing used blood. The source of this sequence is a woman aged 60 to 75 in good health. The V call is TRBV28, the J call TRBJ2-4; TRBD2 might be the D (5 bases). The CDR3 DNA reads TGTGCCAGCAGTTTACCCCGGGGAAACGGCCCCGGGCAGTACTTC. Amino acid sequence: CASSLPRGNGPGQYF.